This TCR beta chain is from a study of blood T cells in healthy people across ages. Using a J-beta primer mix together with a sample-barcoded 5' primer, a second PCR was run for about 7 to 12 cycles. TCRdb re-derived calls from the 5' RACE reads in MiXCR, one entry per CDR3 protein. The table has under 1 million distinct CDR3 sequences, 40% to 50% seen once. Worth noting for this clonotype: This likely comes from a read error, as the CDR3 has no conserved phenylalanine or tryptophan at its end.

CDR1 DFQATT and CDR2 SNEGSKA come from the germline V gene (reference sequence). CDR3 size: 17 residues. The junction had 16 bases not matched to a gene; V was cut back by 4 bases and J by 2 bases. What was sequenced was blood. The gene calls are TRBV20-1 and TRBJ2-5; 7 positions match TRBD1. The clonotype was recovered from a man in his sixties in good health. The CDR3 coding sequence is TGCAGTGCTATTAATCCAAGTCGAGGGGGCAGACAAGAGACCCAGTACTTA. This gives the protein CSAINPSRGGRQETQYL.